Each of the 15 T cell receptor beta chains below was sequenced from the same sample in a study of blood T cell repertoires in COVID-19. Data came from immunoSEQ multiplex PCR; TCRdb stores just in-frame clones and leaves some out. The table includes about 100,000 clones, roughly 85% detected once. The sample comprised peripheral blood. Source of these receptors: a human donor in a cohort sampled during active COVID-19.

The V call is TRBV2, the J call TRBJ2-3; possibly TRBD2 for D (6 bases). This CDR3 comprises 12 residues. V gave up 6 bases and J gave up 9 bases, with 13 bases separating them. Germline assignment: CDR1 SNHLY and CDR2 FYNNEI. The CDR3 sequence: CASRGLGWTQYF. In nucleotides, the CDR3 is TGTGCCAGCAGGGGACTGGGGTGGACGCAGTATTTT.

The rearrangement joins TRBV18 to TRBJ1-4; TRBD1 aligns across 9 bases. After removal of 6 bases from V and 8 bases from J, the junction contained 7 bases not matched to a gene. This CDR3 comprises 14 residues. The germline gives CDR1 KGHSH, CDR2 LQKENI. The CDR3 region is CASSGTGNQEKLFF. The CDR3 DNA reads TGTGCCAGCTCCGGGACAGGGAATCAGGAAAAACTGTTTTTT.

This clone occurred once. This sequence joins TRBV19 and TRBJ1-2; TRBD1 agrees at 7 bases. Germline-derived CDR1 and CDR2 are LNHDA and SQIVND (reference sequence). V was pared by 9 bases and J by 2 bases, with 6 bases of the junction left unmatched. The CDR3 spans 13 residues. CDR3: CASRRGQNYGYTF. The CDR3, as DNA: TGTGCCAGCCGTAGGGGGCAGAACTATGGCTACACCTTC.

The V gene is TRBV11-3, the J gene TRBJ1-3; D is unresolved. The CDR3 length is 15 residues. Germline loops: CDR1 SGHNT, CDR2 YENEEA. The V end lost 1 base, the J end lost 0 bases, and 7 bases lay between the germline ends. DNA of the CDR3: TGTGCCAGCAGCTTAGCAGGCTACTCTGGAAACACCATATATTTT. It yields the protein CASSLAGYSGNTIYF.

The CDR3 region has the DNA TGTGCCAGTGCGACAGGGCTGTTTGCAGATACGCAGTATTTT. Protein: CASATGLFADTQYF. The chain carries TRBV5-4 and TRBJ2-3; 7 nucleotides line up with TRBD1. Per the germline V gene, CDR1 is SGHNT and CDR2 is YYREEE (reference sequence). CDR3 length: 14 residues. Trimming removed 8 bases from V and 4 bases from J; junction bases left unmatched: 10.

This clone has more than one count but fewer than ten. V is TRBV5-4 and J is TRBJ2-1, with 8 nucleotides matching TRBD2. CDR3 size: 19 residues. V lost 4 bases and J lost 0; bases outside the gene matches: 15. Germline V lookup: CDR1 SGHNT, CDR2 YYREEE (reference sequence). The CDR3 nucleotides read TGTGCCAGCAGCCTATGGGCTAGCGGGTACAAAACCTCCTACAATGAGCAGTTCTTC. It translates to CASSLWASGYKTSYNEQFF.

V usage is TRBV6-1 and J usage is TRBJ2-4; D might be TRBD2 (6 bases). CDR3 length equals 14 residues. Germline V gene data show CDR1 as MNHNS and CDR2 as SASEGT. Deletions cut 3 bases from V and 8 bases from J, with 14 bases between. In DNA form, the CDR3 reads TGTGCCAGCAGTGATGGGGACTTACGGGACATTCAGTACTTC. Translated: CASSDGDLRDIQYF.

The V gene is TRBV5-5, the J gene TRBJ2-3, with D unresolved. Germline V CDR1 and CDR2: SGHKS, YYEKEE (reference sequence). The CDR3 is 13 amino acids. Trimming removed 1 base at V and 5 bases at J, with 8 bases between. CDR3 sequence: CASSLQRGDTQYF. CDR3 bases: TGTGCCAGCAGCTTGCAACGAGGAGATACGCAGTATTTT.

The V gene is TRBV28, the J gene TRBJ2-1, with 9 nucleotides matching TRBD2. Germline V lookup: CDR1 MDHEN, CDR2 SYDVKM. The CDR3 length is 14 residues. After removal of 3 bases from V and 7 bases from J, the junction contained 4 bases not matched to a gene. The CDR3 reads CASSLGTSLNEQFF. As DNA, the CDR3 is TGTGCCAGCAGTTTGGGGACTAGCTTAAATGAGCAGTTCTTC. Full variable domain (rest looked up from reference TRBV28 and TRBJ2-1): DVKVTQSSRYLVKRTGEKVFLECVQDMDHENMFWYRQDPGLGLRLIYFSYDVKMKEKGDIPEGYSVSREKKERFSLILESASTNQTSMYLCASSLGTSLNEQFFGPGTRLTVL.

V usage is TRBV28 and J usage is TRBJ1-2; 9 bases match TRBD1. J lost 10 bases, V lost 7 bases, and 13 bases had no gene match. CDR3 length equals 14 residues. Germline CDR1 is MDHEN and CDR2 is SYDVKM. The CDR3 sequence: CASNKSGQGQYYTF. CDR3 coding DNA: TGTGCCAGCAACAAGTCGGGACAGGGACAATACTACACCTTC.

This clone has just a few counts. This CDR3 is also generated by other DNA sequences in the sample. The V gene is TRBV18, the J gene TRBJ1-6; 9 nucleotides line up with TRBD1. The V segment lost 3 bases and the J segment 7 bases; nucleotides outside the gene matches: 4. CDR3 length: 15 residues. The germline V gene encodes CDR1 KGHSH and CDR2 LQKENI. The CDR3 here is CASSPPGQGNSPLHF. Written as DNA, the CDR3 is TGTGCCAGCTCACCCCCGGGACAGGGCAATTCACCCCTCCACTTT.

The genes are TRBV11-3 and TRBJ2-2; a possible D gene is TRBD2 (5 bases). The germline CDR1 and CDR2 sequences are SGHNT and YENEEA. The CDR3 length is 14 residues. Trimming stripped 4 bases from V and 7 bases from J, with 13 bases between. CDR3 DNA sequence: TGTGCCAGCAGCTGGGGTGCGGGCCACGGGGAGCTGTTTTTT. Protein: CASSWGAGHGELFF.

The V call is TRBV5-4, the J call TRBJ1-2; weak D call: TRBD1 (6 bases). Germline loops: CDR1 SGHNT, CDR2 YYREEE (reference sequence). Trimming removed 5 bases from V and 6 bases from J, with 14 bases in between. The CDR3 consists of 13 residues. The CDR3 nucleotides read TGTGCCAGCAGTGCAGGGGAGCGAAATGGCTACACCTTC. This encodes CASSAGERNGYTF. Full variable domain (remainder filled in from reference TRBV5-4 and TRBJ1-2): ETGVTQSPTHLIKTRGQQVTLRCSSQSGHNTVSWYQQALGQGPQFIFQYYREEENGRGNFPPRFSGLQFPNYSSELNVNALELDDSALYLCASSAGERNGYTFGSGTRLTVV.

This sequence joins TRBV3-1 (or the pseudogene TRBV3-2) and TRBJ2-1; 12 nucleotides match TRBD2. This CDR3 has 15 amino acids. The V gene's germline CDR1 is LGHDT and CDR2 YNNKEL (reference sequence). Trimming cost V 4 bases and J 3 bases; bases outside gene matches: 1. This CDR3 reads CASSPGLAGYNEQFF. The CDR3 nucleotides are TGTGCCAGCAGCCCGGGACTAGCGGGCTACAATGAGCAGTTCTTC.

This chain connects TRBV30 to TRBJ2-6; D perhaps matches TRBD1 (6 bases). The V end was cut by 2 bases, the J end by 4 bases, with 9 bases between. CDR1 is GTSNPN, CDR2 SVGIG, per germline (reference sequence). CDR3 length: 14 residues. In nucleotides, the CDR3 is TGTGCCTGGAGTTCGGGGACAGGGGCCAACGTCCTGACTTTC. Its translation: CAWSSGTGANVLTF.